This T cell receptor (beta chain) came from a study of T cell repertoires in ileal Crohn's disease. Study context: At surgery, about 34% of patients smoked, with median disease duration 7.9 years.

Only in-frame clones appear in the TCRdb table, and some are missing; sequencing was by immunoSEQ multiplex PCR. The sample yields more than 4,500 clones, about 72% seen once. The V end was cut by 7 bases, the J end by 0 bases, with 10 bases between. The CDR3 length is 13 residues. Per germline, CDR1 SNHLY and CDR2 FYNNEI. Remarks on this clone: The antigen remains unidentified.

Findings of the study overall: Every patient over 26.8% clonality showed endoscopic recurrence. Compared with non-smokers, active smokers at surgery showed more clonal expansions.

The clonotype was recovered from an adult with Crohn's disease. V is TRBV2 and J is TRBJ2-7; D is possibly TRBD2 (5 bases). Sequenced sample: ileal tissue. The CDR3, as DNA: TGTGCCAGCAACCACGGGATCTCCTACGAGCAGTACTTC. It encodes CASNHGISYEQYF.